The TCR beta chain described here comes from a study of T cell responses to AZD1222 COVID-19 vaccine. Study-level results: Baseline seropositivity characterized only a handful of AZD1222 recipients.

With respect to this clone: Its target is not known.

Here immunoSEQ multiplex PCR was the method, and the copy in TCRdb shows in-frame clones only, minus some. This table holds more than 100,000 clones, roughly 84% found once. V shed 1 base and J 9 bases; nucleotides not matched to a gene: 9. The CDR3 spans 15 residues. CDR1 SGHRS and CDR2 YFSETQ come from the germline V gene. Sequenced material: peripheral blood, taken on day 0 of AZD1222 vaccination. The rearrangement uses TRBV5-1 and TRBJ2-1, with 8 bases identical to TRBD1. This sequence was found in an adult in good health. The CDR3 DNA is TGCGCCAGCAGCTTGACCGGCCAGGGGGCCTTTGAGCAGTTCTTC. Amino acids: CASSLTGQGAFEQFF.